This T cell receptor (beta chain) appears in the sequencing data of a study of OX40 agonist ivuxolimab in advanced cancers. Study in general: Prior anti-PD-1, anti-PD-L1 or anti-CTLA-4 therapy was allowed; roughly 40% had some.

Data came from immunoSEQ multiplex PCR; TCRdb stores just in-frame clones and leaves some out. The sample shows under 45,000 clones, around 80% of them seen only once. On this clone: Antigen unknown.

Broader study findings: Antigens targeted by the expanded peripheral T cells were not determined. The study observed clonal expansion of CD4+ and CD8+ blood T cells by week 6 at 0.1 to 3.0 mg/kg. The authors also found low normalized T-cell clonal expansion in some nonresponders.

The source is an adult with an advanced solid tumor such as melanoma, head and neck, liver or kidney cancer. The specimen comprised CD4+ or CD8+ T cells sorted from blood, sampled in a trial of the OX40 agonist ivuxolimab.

The DNA for the CDR3 is TGTGCCAGTAGTAAGCCGGGACTAGCGGTGAAAGAGACCCAGTACTTC. This gives the protein CASSKPGLAVKETQYF. The rearrangement links TRBV19 to TRBJ2-5; TRBD2 matches 11 bases. Germline trimming cut 4 bases from V and 3 bases from J; bases unmatched to any gene: 7. The germline V gene has CDR1 LNHDA and CDR2 SQIVND (reference sequence). This CDR3 is 16 amino acids long.